The 10 T cell receptor beta chains in this list originate from one sample, sequenced in a study of vaccination effects on CD4 cells after COVID-19. Their antigens are not known. Clones were read by immunoSEQ multiplex PCR, and TCRdb kept only the in-frame ones, dropping some. Here the sample spans more than 40,000 clones, under 85% being singletons. ViraFEST assay sequencing came after antigen-specific CD4+ T cells were expanded with viral peptide pools. Culturing for nine to ten days preceded CD4+ T cell isolation. Two doses of BNT162b2 or mRNA-1273 vaccine were administered to participants. The input for sequencing was CD4+ T cells from PBMCs cultured with HCoV-OC43 spike peptides, taken after COVID-19 vaccination. Noted subset: HCoV-OC43 spike overlapping peptide pool stimulation. The receptors come from a human donor who received a COVID-19 vaccine.

The chain combines TRBV20-1 with TRBJ1-1, with D hard to call. The germline V gene encodes CDR1 DFQATT and CDR2 SNEGSKA (reference sequence). CDR3 size: 11 residues. The V end was cut by 5 bases, the J end by 11 bases, with 15 bases between. Here the CDR3 DNA reads TGCAGTGCTCCTGATCGAGTGGGGGCTTTCTTT. It is translated as CSAPDRVGAFF.

This chain connects TRBV29-1 to TRBJ1-1; TRBD1 matches 9 bases. From germline, CDR1 is SQVTM and CDR2 ANQGSEA. Trimming took 7 bases from V and 11 from J; bases not matched to a gene: 5. This CDR3 spans 10 amino acids. The CDR3 DNA reads TGCAGCGGCCGGGACAGGGATGCTTTCTTT. The encoded protein is CSGRDRDAFF.

The genes are TRBV6-1 and TRBJ1-4, with 9 nucleotides matching TRBD1. There are 13 residues in the CDR3. Germline CDR1 is MNHNS and CDR2 is SASEGT. V was clipped by 3 bases and J by 11 bases; unmatched bases: 4. DNA for the CDR3: TGTGCCAGCAGTGAGGAGACAGGGGGGAAACTGTTTTTT. This codes for CASSEETGGKLFF.

The V call is TRBV7-9, the J call TRBJ2-7; no clear D. The V gene lost 2 bases and the J gene lost 3 bases, with 8 bases spanning the gap. This CDR3 comprises 13 residues. CDR1 SEHNR and CDR2 FQNEAQ come from the germline V gene (reference sequence). The CDR3 DNA reads TGTGCCAGCAGCTTATTGAGGAGCTACGAGCAGTACTTC. This translates into CASSLLRSYEQYF.

The chain employs TRBV2 and TRBJ2-2, with D possibly matching TRBD2 (6 bases). Trimming took off 6 bases at V and 7 bases at J, with 12 bases between the two ends. The CDR3 spans 13 residues. Per germline, CDR1 SNHLY and CDR2 FYNNEI. The CDR3 DNA sequence: TGTGCCAGCAGAGCCACTAGCTTCGGGGAGCTGTTTTTT. Its translation: CASRATSFGELFF.

The V call is TRBV10-3, the J call TRBJ2-2; TRBD1 is a possible D gene (5 bases). Trimming removed 0 bases from V and 6 bases from J, with 11 bases in between. Germline V gene sequence: CDR1 ENHRY, CDR2 SYGVKD. This CDR3 contains 15 residues. CDR3 coding DNA: TGTGCCATCAGTGAGTCGTACCCAGGGTCCGGGGAGCTGTTTTTT. It translates to CAISESYPGSGELFF.

This clone has a handful of counts. This chain connects TRBV4-1 to TRBJ1-5, with 7 bases aligning to TRBD1. Germline CDR1 and CDR2: MGHRA and YSYEKL. The CDR3 is 16 amino acids. Trimming cost V 4 bases and J 4 bases; bases outside gene matches: 10. The CDR3 spells CASSPLDREGNQPQHF. The CDR3 bases are TGCGCCAGCAGCCCTCTCGACAGGGAAGGGAATCAGCCCCAGCATTTT.

The chain has TRBV21-1 and TRBJ1-1; the table assigns TRBD1, which was not confirmed against the DNA. TRBV21-1 is classified as a pseudogene. This CDR3 comprises 15 residues. The CDR3 reads CASSTRQGLNTEAFF. CDR3 sequence (DNA): TGTGCCAGCAGCACCCGACAGGGTCTGAACACTGAAGCTTTCTTT.

This clone occurred a few times. The J gene is TRBJ2-3, the V gene TRBV4-1; TRBD2 agrees at 13 bases. The CDR3 runs 17 residues. The V gene's germline CDR1 is MGHRA and CDR2 YSYEKL. The ends lost 4 bases at V and 0 bases at J; junction bases unmatched: 4. The CDR3 DNA sequence: TGCGCCAGCAGCCGCCGGACTAGCGGGGGTAGCACAGATACGCAGTATTTT. Translation gives CASSRRTSGGSTDTQYF.

This clone has just a few counts. The chain couples TRBV6-1 to TRBJ1-5; D might be TRBD1 (6 bases). V was trimmed by 3 bases and J by 5 bases, leaving 8 bases between them. There are 13 residues in the CDR3. Per the germline V gene, CDR1 is MNHNS and CDR2 is SASEGT. CDR3 coding DNA: TGTGCCAGCAGTGAGACAGGAGATCAGCCCCAGCATTTT. Its protein is CASSETGDQPQHF.